This entry is about one T cell receptor beta chain. This clone showed up just once. No antigen is known for it. No qualities accompany the bases; no much larger clone lies one base away. The immunoSEQ Assay, a bias-controlled multiplex PCR, was used to amplify TCRbeta CDR3 regions from genomic DNA. Regarding the original processing steps: Nucleated cell counts per sample were estimated from amplification of reference gene primers within the assay. To quantify the absolute abundance of each unique TCRbeta CDR3 rearrangement, sequence reads were collapsed and filtered. For each sample, productive Simpson clonality was calculated as the square root of Simpson's diversity index over productive rearrangements. The table was pulled from immuneACCESS by TCRdb, which kept in-frame rearrangements only. Such tables lose some clones; where checked, under half of the loss comes from unresolved V genes, and the rest has no known cause. V, J and clone size were drawn from that table, and D and trimming were deduced from the DNA. Here the sample has approximately 240,000 clones; approximately 80% occur a single time. 4.5% to 6% of the sample belongs to the ten largest clones.

After removal of 4 bases from V and 5 bases from J, the junction retains 6 bases not matched to a gene. Spanning cysteine to phenylalanine, the CDR3 consists of 14 amino acids. Only CDR3 DNA remains: 42 bases, in frame from the first base. CDR1 and CDR2 are drawn from the germline V gene: SGHRS, YFSETQ. This entry comes from a study of blood T cell repertoires in COVID-19 (dated by TCRdb to about 2020). As for the study more broadly: Samples covering the acute and convalescent phases of COVID-19 were provided by collaborators in the United States, Italy and Spain. The dataset comprised deeply sampled blood TCRbeta repertoires from subjects exposed to, actively infected with, or recovered from COVID-19. HLA class I and class II types, where available, came from metadata supplied by the sample provider rather than from assay-based typing. The material from the prospective study consisted of cDNA or gDNA derived from T cells, B-cell-depleted T cells, or PBMCs. A freely available public database, intended as a resource for researchers studying the immune response to SARS-CoV-2, is where the repertoires were released. Sample metadata almost always included a de-identified subject ID, COVID-19 status, age in years and sex. Samples came from the ongoing ImmuneRACE study (first 160 participants) plus 1,254 subjects from 6 global collaborators. The research as a whole found: How much clinical and demographic metadata was included differed by source and by participant, and the metadata was provided uncurated.

The collaborating institutions used their own protocols to collect whole blood in K2EDTA tubes. For TCRbeta analysis, collaborators shipped samples in one of three forms: frozen whole blood, isolated PBMCs, or DNA extracted from either of those sample types. This TCR was recovered from a woman of 80 years or more with active or convalescent COVID-19. The sequence joins TRBV5-1 to TRBJ1-2, and TRBD1 matches 9 of the central bases. The sample was peripheral blood. The CDR3 protein sequence reads: CASSPVGTGYGYTF. The DNA sequence follows: TGCGCCAGCAGCCCCGTAGGGACAGGGTATGGCTACACCTTC. Where the CDR3 stops, the reference TRBV5-1 and TRBJ1-2 genes take over; the full variable domain is KAGVTQTPRYLIKTRGQQVTLSCSPISGHRSVSWYQQTPGQGLQFLFEYFSETQRNKGNFPGRFSGRQFSNSRSEMNVSTLELGDSALYLCASSPVGTGYGYTFGSGTRLTVV.